The 13 T cell receptor beta chains listed next were all sequenced from one sample in a study of somatic mutations in cytotoxic T cells in rheumatoid arthritis. The assay was immunoSEQ multiplex PCR, and TCRdb's table has in-frame clones only and misses some. Of roughly 14,000 clones listed, just under 80% were seen once; the top ten hold about 22%. The sequencing input was CD8+ T cells sorted from blood. The receptors were gathered from an adult with rheumatoid arthritis.

CDR3 region: CASSLAATTNEKLFF. The DNA for the CDR3 is TGCGCCAGCAGCTTGGCAGCTACAACTAATGAAAAACTGTTTTTT. The chain carries TRBV5-1 and TRBJ1-4; D not certain. This CDR3 comprises 15 residues. Trimming left V 0 bases short and J 0 bases short, with 6 bases between. CDR1 is SGHRS and CDR2 is YFSETQ in the germline V gene.

This rearrangement joins TRBV13 to TRBJ1-1, with 7 bases lining up with TRBD1. The junction had 10 bases not matched to a gene; V was cut back by 5 bases and J by 1 base. Germline-derived CDR1 and CDR2 are PRHDT and FYEKMQ (reference sequence). There are 16 residues in the CDR3. The CDR3, as DNA: TGTGCCAGCAGCCCCGACAGGGTAGGTTGGAACACTGAAGCTTTCTTT. The encoded protein is CASSPDRVGWNTEAFF.

This clone was seen only a few times. This sequence joins TRBV9 and TRBJ2-3; 12 positions match TRBD2. Trimming took 0 bases from V and 5 from J; bases not matched to a gene: 4. This CDR3 contains 16 residues. From germline, CDR1 is SGDLS and CDR2 YYNGEE. This CDR3 is CASSVVSTSGGDTQYF. CDR3 nucleotides: TGTGCCAGCAGCGTAGTTTCGACTAGCGGGGGAGATACGCAGTATTTT.

The rearrangement links TRBV19 to TRBJ2-7; 9 nucleotides agree with TRBD2. V was pared by 3 bases and J by 3 bases, with 9 bases of the junction left unmatched. Germline CDR1 reads LNHDA; CDR2 reads SQIVND (reference sequence). The CDR3 runs to 16 residues. The CDR3 bases are TGTGCCAGTAGTATCCAAGGCGGGAGGGATTTCTACGAGCAGTACTTC. Protein product: CASSIQGGRDFYEQYF.

V usage is TRBV7-3 and J usage is TRBJ2-3; the match to TRBD2 covers 8 bases. Germline V gene lookup returns CDR1 SGHTA and CDR2 FQGTGA. The CDR3 consists of 15 residues. V lost 5 bases, J lost 0 bases, and 4 bases stayed unmatched. CDR3 sequence: CASSPGLVSTDTQYF. CDR3 DNA: TGTGCCAGCAGCCCGGGACTAGTAAGCACAGATACGCAGTATTTT.

The V gene is TRBV5-1, the J gene TRBJ1-1; TRBD1 aligns across 9 bases. This CDR3 region has 14 residues. V was pared by 4 bases and J by 4 bases, with 5 bases of the junction left unmatched. In germline, CDR1 is SGHRS, CDR2 YFSETQ. CDR3 nucleotide sequence: TGCGCCAGCAGCACCCGGGACAGGGCCACTGAAGCTTTCTTT. Its protein product is CASSTRDRATEAFF.

This clone was seen a few times. V is TRBV4-2 and J is TRBJ2-1, with TRBD2 matching over 8 bases. V lost 0 bases, J lost 2 bases, and 3 bases stayed unmatched. The CDR3 has 16 residues. From germline, CDR1 is LGHNA and CDR2 YNFKEQ. As DNA, the CDR3 is TGTGCCAGCAGCCAAGAAACGGGAGGGGCCTACAATGAGCAGTTCTTC. The encoded protein is CASSQETGGAYNEQFF.

This sequence joins TRBV6-4 and TRBJ2-1; possible D gene TRBD2, 6 bases. V shed 3 bases and J shed 3 bases, with 9 bases lying between them. The CDR3 runs 14 residues. Germline CDR1 reads MRHNA; CDR2 reads SNTAGT. In DNA form, the CDR3 reads TGTGCCAGCAGTGAGACTAGTGACTACAATGAGCAGTTCTTC. This gives the protein CASSETSDYNEQFF.

The chain has TRBV7-3 and TRBJ2-5, with a weak D call TRBD2 (7 bases). From germline, CDR1 is SGHTA and CDR2 FQGTGA. V was trimmed by 5 bases and J by 3 bases, leaving 13 bases between them. CDR3 length: 14 amino acids. The CDR3 spells CASSPLGGEETQYF. In DNA form, the CDR3 reads TGTGCCAGCAGCCCCCTAGGGGGGGAAGAGACCCAGTACTTC. The variable domain in full, with the rest retrieved from reference TRBV7-3 and TRBJ2-5, is GAGVSQTPSNKVTEKGKYVELRCDPISGHTALYWYRQSLGQGPEFLIYFQGTGAADDSGLPNDRFFAVRPEGSVSTLKIQRTERGDSAVYLCASSPLGGEETQYFGPGTRLLVL.

This clone was picked up a small number of times. The chain employs TRBV5-8 and TRBJ1-1; D is undetermined. Germline V gene data show CDR1 as SGHTS and CDR2 as YDEGEE. This CDR3 is built from 14 residues. The germline V and J ends were trimmed by 0 bases and 1 base, with 7 bases remaining between them. The DNA of the CDR3 is TGTGCCAGCAGCTTGGGACATACGAACACTGAAGCTTTCTTT. It specifies CASSLGHTNTEAFF.

This clone has just one count. The chain has TRBV15 and TRBJ2-1; TRBD2 matches at 7 bases. The germline V gene has CDR1 LNHNV and CDR2 YYDKDF (reference sequence). The CDR3 is made up of 14 amino acids. Trimming took 3 bases from V and 8 from J; bases not matched to a gene: 7. CDR3 sequence reads: CATSSARGGYEQFF. CDR3 coding DNA: TGTGCCACCAGCAGCGCCCGGGGAGGGTATGAGCAGTTCTTC.

This clone was picked up a small number of times. This chain connects TRBV7-9 to TRBJ2-3; 8 bases line up with TRBD2. Germline CDR1 SEHNR, CDR2 FQNEAQ (reference sequence). CDR3 length equals 16 residues. The junction had 7 bases not matched to a gene; V was cut back by 3 bases and J by 2 bases. The CDR3 sequence is CASSFRLALDTDTQYF. For the CDR3, the DNA is TGTGCCAGCAGCTTTAGACTAGCGCTTGACACAGATACGCAGTATTTT.

There are a few counts of this clone. The rearrangement joins TRBV2 to TRBJ2-1; weak D call: TRBD2 (6 bases). Germline V gene data show CDR1 as SNHLY and CDR2 as FYNNEI. The CDR3 sequence is 13 residues long. Trimming left V 8 bases short and J 7 bases short, with 15 bases between. The CDR3 region is CASVGTPWNEQFF. The CDR3 nucleotides read TGTGCCAGCGTCGGGACTCCGTGGAATGAGCAGTTCTTC.